These T cell receptor beta chains were read from a single sample in a study of T cell repertoires in MIS-A myocarditis. Sequenced by immunoSEQ multiplex PCR; TCRdb stores in-frame clones only, minus some. The table records over 12,000 clones, just under 75% of them present only once. Sequencing was carried out using left ventricle heart tissue obtained at autopsy. All receptors derive from a young man with fulminant myocarditis from multisystem inflammatory syndrome in adults (MIS-A) after COVID-19. Each CDR3 is given with its conserved first and last residue. A D gene is named only where the DNA matches it firmly. Size is omitted from some rows. Given values are once, few, many or a class for expanded clones.

d_call j_call v_call clone_size cdr3_nt cdr3_aa
- TRBJ2-5 TRBV6-5 - TGTGCCAGCAGTTACCCCGACTCAGCAGAGACCCAGTACTTC CASSYPDSAETQYF
- TRBJ1-4 TRBV2 - TGTGCCAGCAGTCCCGACACAGCAACTAATGAAAAACTGTTTTTT CASSPDTATNEKLFF
- TRBJ1-1 TRBV27 - TGTGCCAGCAGGTGGCAGTTGAACACTGAAGCTTTCTTT CASRWQLNTEAFF
- TRBJ1-1 TRBV5-5 few TGTGCCAGCAGCTTACAGCGGCACCTCACTGAAGCTTTCTTT CASSLQRHLTEAFF
TRBD2 TRBJ2-1 TRBV29-1 - TGCAGCGCTCCGACTAGCGGGACCAATGAGCAGTTCTTC CSAPTSGTNEQFF
- TRBJ2-2 TRBV19 few TGTGCCAGTAGTATAGGCTATCCGGGGGAGCTGTTTTTT CASSIGYPGELFF
TRBD1 TRBJ1-1 TRBV18 few TGTGCCAGCTCACCACCGCGGCAGGGGGCTGAAGCTTTCTTT CASSPPRQGAEAFF
- TRBJ2-1 TRBV12-3/TRBV12-4 - TGTGCCAGCAGTTTAGGGCTTCCAGAGCAGTTCTTC CASSLGLPEQFF
- TRBJ2-1 TRBV9 - TGTGCCAGCAGCGTAGAGGATGAGCAGTTCTTC CASSVEDEQFF
- TRBJ2-4 TRBV5-3 few TGTGCCAGAAGCTTGGAGGCAGGGCCGAGCAAATACTTC CARSLEAGPSKYF
TRBD1 TRBJ1-1 TRBV7-9 - TGTGCCAGCAGCACGGGGACAGGGATGAACACTGAAGCTTTCTTT CASSTGTGMNTEAFF
- TRBJ2-7 TRBV7-2 - TGTGCCAGCAGCTTAGTGGATCCCCCCAGGGGGGGGTTATGGCAGCAGTACTTC CASSLVDPPRGGLWQQYF
TRBD2 TRBJ2-7 TRBV3-1/TRBV3-2 - TGTGCCAGCAGGTCCCGGGCTAGCGGTTCCTACGAGCAGTACTTC CASRSRASGSYEQYF
- TRBJ2-7 TRBV7-9 - TGTGCCAGCAGCCCATGGTCCGGCCCCCGCCGGTACGAGCAGTACTTC CASSPWSGPRRYEQYF
- TRBJ2-2 TRBV7-9 - TGTGCCAGCCCTTTGTGGCAGGGGAACACCGGGGAGCTGTTTTTT CASPLWQGNTGELFF
TRBD1 TRBJ1-2 TRBV10-3 - TGTGCCATCAGTGATACCCTTACAGGGGATGGGGGATTTTTCTATGGCTACACCTTC CAISDTLTGDGGFFYGYTF
- TRBJ2-2 TRBV10-1 - TGCGCCAGCAGTAAAACTCCTGAACCCGGGGAGCTGTTTTTT CASSKTPEPGELFF
TRBD1 TRBJ2-7 TRBV28 - TGTGCCAGCAGTTTTCAGGGGACAGGGCTCTACGAGCAGTACTTC CASSFQGTGLYEQYF
TRBD2 TRBJ2-5 TRBV7-9 - TGTGCCAGTCGAGGTACTAGCGGGGGGGCCCGAGAGACCCAGTACTTC CASRGTSGGARETQYF
- TRBJ2-3 TRBV10-1 - TGCGCCAGCAGTGAGTCGTTGAGGGAAACAGATACGCAGTATTTT CASSESLRETDTQYF
- TRBJ1-6 TRBV24-1 - TGTGCCACCAGTGATCCGCCCGCGACAGGTGGCTCCTATAATTCACCCCTCCACTTT CATSDPPATGGSYNSPLHF
TRBD2 TRBJ2-3 TRBV20-1 - TGCAGTGCTAGTTGGCTAGCGGGAAATTTGGGAGGCACAGATACGCAGTATTTT CSASWLAGNLGGTDTQYF
TRBD2 TRBJ2-7 TRBV5-6 - TGTGCCAGCAGCCCCTTTCTAGCGGGGGCTTCTTACGAGCAGTACTTC CASSPFLAGASYEQYF
- TRBJ1-3 TRBV7-2 - TGTGCCAGCAGCTATCGACTGTTCTCTGGAAACACCATATATTTT CASSYRLFSGNTIYF
- TRBJ2-5 TRBV20-1 - TGCAGTGCCCGAGGGGAAGAGACCCAGTACTTC CSARGEETQYF